These 21 T cell receptor beta chains were all obtained from the same sample, sequenced in a study of T-cell memory formation after mild COVID-19. In TCRdb, the 5' RACE reads were re-called with MiXCR into one record per CDR3 protein. The repertoire holds roughly 130,000 distinct CDR3 sequences, with about 15% as singletons. The sequencing sample was made of PBMCs or a T cell subset sorted from them (not recorded which). These TCRs come from a man aged 18-30 years who had mild COVID-19 (a few samples of this study predate the infection). Cell type and time point are not known.

This clonotype was seen a few times. The V call is TRBV7-2, the J call TRBJ2-3, with D uncertain. The CDR3 extends over 13 amino acids. With 1 base removed from V and 4 bases from J, the gap between germline ends came to 6 bases. Germline values: CDR1 SGHTA, CDR2 FQGNSA. The CDR3: CASSLVPPDTQYF. CDR3 nucleotides: TGTGCCAGCAGCTTAGTTCCCCCAGATACGCAGTATTTT.

This clonotype was seen a handful of times. The V and J genes are TRBV13 and TRBJ2-6; D perhaps matches TRBD1 (6 bases). Germline lookup yields CDR1 PRHDT and CDR2 FYEKMQ (reference sequence). With 5 bases removed from V and 4 bases from J, the gap between germline ends came to 9 bases. This CDR3 is built from 14 residues. The CDR3 loop reads CASSLDSGANVLTF. In DNA form, the CDR3 reads TGTGCCAGCAGCCTGGACAGCGGGGCCAACGTCCTGACTTTC.

The chain recombines TRBV5-1 with TRBJ1-1; possible D gene TRBD1, 6 bases. V was pared by 4 bases and J by 1 base, with 17 bases between. The CDR3 has 16 amino acids. Per germline, CDR1 SGHRS and CDR2 YFSETQ. The CDR3 DNA sequence: TGCGCCAGCAGCGGGCCTACAGGGCCCCCGAACACTGAAGCTTTCTTT. Translating it yields CASSGPTGPPNTEAFF.

The CDR3 region is CAISVLRGRETQYF. The CDR3 DNA reads TGTGCCATCAGTGTGCTTAGGGGGCGAGAGACCCAGTACTTC. This chain connects TRBV10-3 to TRBJ2-5, with 7 bases lining up with TRBD1. Germline lookup yields CDR1 ENHRY and CDR2 SYGVKD. With 4 bases clipped from V and 4 bases from J, the junction kept 6 bases outside the gene matches. The CDR3 sequence is 14 residues long.

V gene TRBV29-1 combines with J gene TRBJ2-5, with 7 bases matching TRBD2. Germline V gene data show CDR1 as SQVTM and CDR2 as ANQGSEA. The CDR3 covers 13 residues. V trimming: 4 bases; J trimming: 0 bases; junction bases outside the gene matches: 2. In nucleotides, the CDR3 is TGCAGCGTTGGGGGGGGGAACCAAGAGACCCAGTACTTC. Translation: CSVGGGNQETQYF.

This clonotype was recorded many times. CDR3 in amino acids: CASSPRATSTDTQYF. DNA of the CDR3: TGCGCCAGCAGCCCAAGGGCGACTAGCACAGATACGCAGTATTTT. The V call is TRBV5-1, the J call TRBJ2-3; D uncertain. In germline, CDR1 is SGHRS, CDR2 YFSETQ. The V gene lost 4 bases and the J gene lost 0 bases, with 12 bases spanning the gap. The CDR3 runs 15 residues.

This chain joins TRBV2 and TRBJ2-6; the D is unclear. V was trimmed by 6 bases and J by 0 bases, leaving 6 bases between them. The V gene's germline CDR1 is SNHLY and CDR2 FYNNEI. CDR3 length equals 14 residues. DNA of the CDR3: TGTGCCAGCAGCAGCAGCTCTGGGGCCAACGTCCTGACTTTC. This codes for CASSSSSGANVLTF.

This clonotype was detected a few times. The chain is built from TRBV7-3 and TRBJ2-6, with D tentatively TRBD2 (5 bases). CDR3 length: 16 residues. V was pared by 5 bases and J by 2 bases, with 13 bases between. Germline values: CDR1 SGHTA, CDR2 FQGTGA. CDR3 region: CASSIGGSAGANVLTF. The CDR3 DNA reads as TGTGCCAGCAGCATCGGCGGGTCGGCTGGGGCCAACGTCCTGACTTTC.

This chain links TRBV29-1 with TRBJ2-5; TRBD2 matches at 8 bases. The CDR3 contains 18 residues. The V gene end was trimmed by 4 bases and the J gene end by 2 bases; junction bases not matched to a gene: 18. CDR1 SQVTM and CDR2 ANQGSEA come from the germline V gene. CDR3 in DNA: TGCAGCGTTGGTAGCGGGGTTGATTACCAATGGACTCAAGAGACCCAGTACTTC. Its translation: CSVGSGVDYQWTQETQYF.

The V and J genes are TRBV7-2 and TRBJ2-3; a weak D match, TRBD1 (5 bases). Germline loops: CDR1 SGHTA, CDR2 FQGNSA. V gave up 5 bases and J gave up 0 bases, with 9 bases separating them. This CDR3 has 14 residues. The CDR3, as DNA: TGTGCCAGCAGCCCAGGGTATAGCACAGATACGCAGTATTTT. Protein: CASSPGYSTDTQYF.

V usage is TRBV7-2 and J usage is TRBJ1-1, with D perhaps TRBD1 (5 bases). CDR3 length equals 14 residues. Germline V gene data show CDR1 as SGHTA and CDR2 as FQGNSA. Trimming took 2 bases from V and 11 from J, leaving 18 bases between them. This CDR3 reads CASSLIGTPKWAFF. CDR3 DNA: TGTGCCAGCAGCTTAATCGGGACTCCTAAATGGGCTTTCTTT.

This clonotype is medium-sized by share. This chain uses TRBV6-2 or TRBV6-3 with TRBJ2-1; 9 bases align to TRBD1. Losses at the gene ends were 5 bases for V and 5 bases for J; bases not matched to a gene: 10. Looked up from germline, CDR1 is MNHEY and CDR2 is SVGEGT. The CDR3 spans 16 residues. CDR3 residues: CASSPLRDRVDNEQFF. For the CDR3, the DNA is TGTGCCAGCAGTCCCCTCCGGGACAGGGTGGACAATGAGCAGTTCTTC.

This clonotype was seen only a few times. The CDR3 DNA follows: TGCGCCAGCAACCGGGACCGCAGCACAGATACGCAGTATTTT. As protein: CASNRDRSTDTQYF. The gene calls are TRBV5-1 and TRBJ2-3, with D perhaps being TRBD1 or TRBD2 (5 bases each). Germline V gene lookup returns CDR1 SGHRS and CDR2 YFSETQ. The CDR3 sequence is 14 residues long. Trimming cost V 6 bases and J 0 bases, with 11 bases left between them.

The rearrangement uses TRBV7-3 and TRBJ2-1, with 12 bases matching TRBD2. In germline, CDR1 is SGHTA, CDR2 FQGTGA. The CDR3 has 20 residues. V was pared by 2 bases and J by 6 bases, with 17 bases of the junction left unmatched. CDR3 bases: TGTGCCAGCAGCTTACTCTCACTAGCGGGGGGAGGTTATAGAAGCAATGAGCAGTTCTTC. It translates to CASSLLSLAGGGYRSNEQFF.

The chain links TRBV5-1 to TRBJ2-6; possibly TRBD2 for D (6 bases). This CDR3 region has 19 residues. Per germline, CDR1 SGHRS and CDR2 YFSETQ. Trimming pared 7 bases from V and 0 bases from J, leaving 23 bases between. CDR3: CASDRTARGLSSGANVLTF. CDR3 DNA: TGCGCCAGCGACCGAACGGCCCGGGGACTGAGCTCTGGGGCCAACGTCCTGACTTTC.

The CDR3 DNA reads TGTGCCAGCAGTTCCGGGGCCCGCGAGCAGTACGTC. Encoded protein: CASSSGAREQYV. J is TRBJ2-7 and V is TRBV28; D assignment may be TRBD1 or TRBD2 (5 bases each). The CDR3 consists of 12 residues. Looked up from germline, CDR1 is MDHEN and CDR2 is SYDVKM. V was clipped by 4 bases and J by 6 bases, with 10 bases between them.

This clonotype was seen a few times. V gene TRBV5-6 combines with J gene TRBJ2-3; D uncertain. Per the germline V gene, CDR1 is SGHDT and CDR2 is YYEEEE. The ends were cut back, 3 bases at V and 6 bases at J, with 5 bases in the middle. The CDR3 length is 11 residues. DNA of the CDR3: TGTGCCAGCAGCTGGGTGGATACGCAGTATTTT. This translates into CASSWVDTQYF. The whole variable domain, filled in from reference TRBV5-6 and TRBJ2-3, reads DAGVTQSPTHLIKTRGQQVTLRCSPKSGHDTVSWYQQALGQGPQFIFQYYEEEERQRGNFPDRFSGHQFPNYSSELNVNALLLGDSALYLCASSWVDTQYFGPGTRLTVL.

This clonotype was observed many times. The chain recombines TRBV5-1 with TRBJ2-5; 8 nucleotides agree with TRBD2. CDR1 and CDR2 (germline): SGHRS, YFSETQ. The CDR3 extends over 16 amino acids. V shed 0 bases, J shed 5 bases, and the junction held 9 bases outside the gene matches. The CDR3 sequence is CASSLAVGGGLETQYF. For the CDR3, the DNA is TGCGCCAGCAGCTTGGCCGTCGGGGGGGGCCTGGAGACCCAGTACTTC.

In its sample, this clonotype was seen a few times. The CDR3 region is CASSLLRASADTQYF. Here the CDR3 DNA reads TGTGCCAGCAGCTTGCTTAGGGCCTCGGCAGATACGCAGTATTTT. The V call is TRBV7-2, the J call TRBJ2-3; D unresolved. The CDR3 length is 15 residues. V was pared by 3 bases and J by 4 bases, with 14 bases between. Germline CDR1 is SGHTA and CDR2 is FQGNSA.

This clonotype was counted at least ten times. V and J are TRBV14 and TRBJ2-2; 8 bases are a match to TRBD1. Per the germline V gene, CDR1 is SGHDN and CDR2 is FVKESK. V gave up 5 bases and J gave up 8 bases; unmatched junction bases: 7. The CDR3 sequence is 14 residues long. CDR3 protein: CASSSGTGYGELFF. The CDR3 nucleotides read TGTGCCAGCAGCTCCGGGACAGGATATGGGGAGCTGTTTTTT.

This clonotype was seen more than once but under ten times. The chain links TRBV18 to TRBJ1-5, with D perhaps matching TRBD1 (6 bases). The CDR3 has 15 amino acids. V gave up 4 bases and J gave up 5 bases, with 15 bases separating them. CDR1 is KGHSH, CDR2 LQKENI, per germline. DNA of the CDR3: TGTGCCAGCTCACACGGCGGGAACAGGGATCAGCCCCAGCATTTT. Its translation is CASSHGGNRDQPQHF. Variable domain in full (rest from reference TRBV18 and TRBJ1-5): NAGVMQNPRHLVRRRGQEARLRCSPMKGHSHVYWYRQLPEEGLKFMVYLQKENIIDESGMPKERFSAEFPKEGPSILRIQQVVRGDSAAYFCASSHGGNRDQPQHFGDGTRLSIL.